The 24 T cell receptor beta chains given below trace back to one sample, sequenced in a study of blood T cell repertoires in COVID-19. Sequenced by immunoSEQ multiplex PCR; TCRdb stores in-frame clones only, minus some. The table lists tens of thousands of clones, around 80% of them singletons. Sequencing was performed on peripheral blood. Receptors were obtained from a man aged 55 to 70 with COVID-19, enrolled during active disease.

V is TRBV5-6 and J is TRBJ2-2, with D perhaps matching TRBD2 (6 bases). The V gene's germline CDR1 is SGHDT and CDR2 YYEEEE. V gave up 4 bases and J gave up 5 bases, with 9 bases separating them. The CDR3 is 13 residues long. The CDR3 loop is CASSRDSTGELFF. CDR3 nucleotides: TGTGCCAGCAGCAGGGACTCTACCGGGGAGCTGTTTTTT.

This clone was detected a few times. This chain connects TRBV4-1 to TRBJ1-5, with D maybe TRBD1 (6 bases). V dropped 1 base and J dropped 6 bases, with 16 bases sitting between them. The germline CDR1 and CDR2 sequences are MGHRA and YSYEKL. This CDR3 region has 16 residues. CDR3 DNA: TGCGCCAGCAGCCAAGGTCTACAGGGACGGGGTCAGCCCCAGCATTTT. Translating gives CASSQGLQGRGQPQHF.

The rearrangement uses TRBV5-1 and TRBJ1-2; 10 bases are a match to TRBD1. V shed 4 bases and J 7 bases; nucleotides not matched to a gene: 4. This CDR3 region has 13 residues. CDR1 is SGHRS, CDR2 YFSETQ, per germline. CDR3 sequence (DNA): TGCGCCAGCAGCCCAGGACAGGGGGGTGGCTACACCTTC. Its translation: CASSPGQGGGYTF.

The V call is TRBV3-1 (or the pseudogene TRBV3-2), the J call TRBJ2-3, with 7 bases that match TRBD2. CDR1 is LGHDT, CDR2 YNNKEL, per germline (reference sequence). Unmatched junction bases numbered 11, after V lost 2 bases and J lost 0 bases. This CDR3 region has 18 residues. CDR3 DNA sequence: TGTGCCAGCAGCCAAAACAACGGGGGGTATGCTAGCACAGATACGCAGTATTTT. It specifies CASSQNNGGYASTDTQYF.

The chain uses TRBV28 and TRBJ1-1; D ambiguous. Germline V CDR1 and CDR2: MDHEN, SYDVKM. Deletions cut 3 bases from V and 5 bases from J, with 4 bases between. CDR3 length: 11 amino acids. The CDR3 sequence is CASSFRTEAFF. CDR3 DNA sequence: TGTGCCAGCAGTTTCAGAACTGAAGCTTTCTTT. Looking up the rest from reference TRBV28 and TRBJ1-1 gives the full variable domain: DVKVTQSSRYLVKRTGEKVFLECVQDMDHENMFWYRQDPGLGLRLIYFSYDVKMKEKGDIPEGYSVSREKKERFSLILESASTNQTSMYLCASSFRTEAFFGQGTRLTVV.

The chain couples TRBV7-9 to TRBJ2-7; D might be TRBD1 (6 bases). CDR1 and CDR2 from the germline V gene are SEHNR and FQNEAQ (reference sequence). The CDR3 loop spans 15 amino acids. V lost 4 bases, J lost 0 bases, and 13 bases lay in between. CDR3 in DNA: TGTGCCAGCAGCTCACGACAGGTGAGCTCCTACGAGCAGTACTTC. Amino acids: CASSSRQVSSYEQYF.

V gene TRBV6-2 or TRBV6-3 combines with J gene TRBJ2-1; TRBD2 matches at 7 bases. There are 16 residues in the CDR3. Trimming removed 1 base from V and 5 bases from J; junction bases left unmatched: 8. Germline loops: CDR1 MNHEY, CDR2 SVGEGT. The chain's CDR3 is CASSYFQPREDNEQFF. CDR3 DNA sequence: TGTGCCAGCAGTTACTTCCAGCCTCGGGAGGACAATGAGCAGTTCTTC.

The chain couples TRBV28 to TRBJ2-7; possible D gene TRBD1, 6 bases. The V and J ends lost 5 bases and 5 bases respectively, with 19 bases between them. There are 15 residues in the CDR3. Germline assignment: CDR1 MDHEN and CDR2 SYDVKM. This CDR3 is CASSAKGVGKHEQYF. DNA for the CDR3: TGTGCCAGCAGTGCAAAGGGGGTCGGCAAACACGAGCAGTACTTC.

The sample holds one count of this clone. The chain employs TRBV19 and TRBJ2-7, with D maybe TRBD1 (6 bases). The CDR3 sequence is 14 residues long. The V end was cut by 1 base, the J end by 6 bases, with 13 bases between. The germline V gene has CDR1 LNHDA and CDR2 SQIVND (reference sequence). CDR3 sequence reads: CASSIAAQGIEQYF. Written as DNA, the CDR3 is TGTGCCAGTAGTATAGCCGCACAGGGCATCGAGCAGTACTTC.

The V and J genes are TRBV30 and TRBJ2-7, with D possibly being TRBD2 (6 bases). Germline-derived CDR1 and CDR2 are GTSNPN and SVGIG (reference sequence). The V and J ends lost 1 base and 5 bases respectively, with 9 bases between them. This CDR3 region has 12 residues. CDR3 protein: CAWSASGDEQYF. The CDR3 DNA reads as TGTGCCTGGAGTGCTTCGGGGGACGAGCAGTACTTC. The variable domain in full, completed from reference TRBV30 and TRBJ2-7, reads SQTIHQWPATLVQPVGSPLSLECTVEGTSNPNLYWYRQAAGRGLQLLFYSVGIGQISSEVPQNLSASRPQDRQFILSSKKLLLSDSGFYLCAWSASGDEQYFGPGTRLTVT.

This clone was detected a few times. The V call is TRBV29-1, the J call TRBJ1-3; possible D gene TRBD1, 6 bases. Trimming cost V 4 bases and J 4 bases, with 20 bases left between them. Germline CDR1 reads SQVTM; CDR2 reads ANQGSEA. CDR3 length: 16 residues. The CDR3 spells CSVGTVLPGEGNTIYF. DNA for the CDR3: TGCAGCGTTGGGACAGTCCTGCCGGGTGAGGGAAACACCATATATTTT.

The chain links TRBV9 to TRBJ2-3; no definite D call. The germline V gene encodes CDR1 SGDLS and CDR2 YYNGEE. CDR3 size: 16 residues. Trimming removed 1 base at V and 1 base at J, with 13 bases between. The chain's CDR3 is CASSVYGLGGTDTQYF. The CDR3 nucleotides read TGTGCCAGCAGCGTATATGGATTAGGAGGCACAGATACGCAGTATTTT.

The gene calls are TRBV5-1 and TRBJ2-5, with D maybe TRBD2 (5 bases). Trimming removed 2 bases from V and 2 bases from J, with 7 bases in between. CDR1 is SGHRS and CDR2 is YFSETQ in the germline V gene. The CDR3 length is 13 residues. The CDR3 DNA follows: TGCGCCAGCAGCTTCCCGGGGCAAGAGACCCAGTACTTC. Its protein product is CASSFPGQETQYF.

The chain employs TRBV19 and TRBJ2-2; the D gene is possibly TRBD2 (6 bases). CDR1 and CDR2 from the germline V gene are LNHDA and SQIVND (reference sequence). The CDR3 loop spans 14 amino acids. Trimming left V 3 bases short and J 1 base short, with 6 bases between. CDR3 DNA: TGTGCCAGTAGTATGCGGGAGAACACCGGGGAGCTGTTTTTT. It specifies CASSMRENTGELFF.

The V call is TRBV19, the J call TRBJ1-2; 11 bases map to TRBD1. The CDR3 loop spans 16 amino acids. CDR1 and CDR2 (germline): LNHDA, SQIVND (reference sequence). V gave up 4 bases and J gave up 3 bases; unmatched junction bases: 7. CDR3 residues: CASSTSPGQGDYGYTF. In DNA, the CDR3 is TGTGCCAGTAGTACCTCGCCGGGACAGGGGGACTATGGCTACACCTTC.

The CDR3, as DNA: TGTGCCATCTCCTTGGGACAGGGAAACGAGCAGTACTTC. Translation: CAISLGQGNEQYF. The chain carries TRBV10-3 and TRBJ2-7, with 9 nucleotides matching TRBD1. Per the germline V gene, CDR1 is ENHRY and CDR2 is SYGVKD. Trimming took 8 bases from V and 5 from J; bases not matched to a gene: 7. The CDR3 totals 13 residues.

The chain joins TRBV7-2 to TRBJ2-7, with 11 bases that match TRBD1. V lost 4 bases to trimming and J lost 1 base; unmatched junction nucleotides: 12. Germline V CDR1 and CDR2: SGHTA, FQGNSA. This CDR3 is 18 amino acids long. CDR3: CASSSGQGEVAESYEQYF. The CDR3, as DNA: TGTGCCAGCAGCTCGGGACAGGGGGAGGTGGCGGAATCCTACGAGCAGTACTTC.

The chain joins TRBV7-2 to TRBJ2-5; 12 bases line up with TRBD1. With V trimmed by 5 bases and J by 7 bases, 11 bases remained unmatched. Germline V lookup: CDR1 SGHTA, CDR2 FQGNSA. The CDR3 sequence is 16 residues long. In nucleotides, the CDR3 is TGTGCCAGCAGCATATCCGGGACAGGGGGCGCGGGGACCCAGTACTTC. Its translation is CASSISGTGGAGTQYF.

The chain carries TRBV7-7 and TRBJ1-5; D is possibly TRBD1 (5 bases). Germline CDR1 and CDR2: SSHAT and FNYEAQ (reference sequence). The CDR3 sequence is 15 residues long. The V end lost 4 bases, the J end lost 6 bases, and 16 bases lay between the germline ends. CDR3 residues: CASSSIRGGGQPQHF. In nucleotides, the CDR3 is TGTGCCAGCAGCTCTATCCGGGGGGGAGGTCAGCCCCAGCATTTT.

V usage is TRBV19 and J usage is TRBJ2-1; weak D call: TRBD2 (5 bases). Germline V gene data show CDR1 as LNHDA and CDR2 as SQIVND (reference sequence). Trimming stripped 7 bases from V and 2 bases from J, with 21 bases between. The CDR3 has 17 residues. CDR3 sequence (DNA): TGTGCCAGTACCCCCTCCTGGAAGCGGTTGACCTACAATGAGCAGTTCTTC. It codes for CASTPSWKRLTYNEQFF.

This clone came up a few times. This rearrangement joins TRBV5-1 to TRBJ1-2; possibly TRBD1 for D (6 bases). The V gene's germline CDR1 is SGHRS and CDR2 YFSETQ. This CDR3 spans 13 amino acids. Trimming cost V 0 bases and J 5 bases, with 8 bases left between them. The CDR3 protein is CASSLGTVYGYTF. DNA of the CDR3: TGCGCCAGCAGCTTGGGGACAGTATATGGCTACACCTTC. The complete variable domain, with remaining parts taken from reference TRBV5-1 and TRBJ1-2, reads KAGVTQTPRYLIKTRGQQVTLSCSPISGHRSVSWYQQTPGQGLQFLFEYFSETQRNKGNFPGRFSGRQFSNSRSEMNVSTLELGDSALYLCASSLGTVYGYTFGSGTRLTVV.

The chain employs TRBV5-6 and TRBJ2-7; 9 nucleotides line up with TRBD1. Germline loops: CDR1 SGHDT, CDR2 YYEEEE. The CDR3 loop spans 13 amino acids. The trim removed 5 bases at V and 3 bases at J, leaving 3 bases unmatched. The CDR3, as DNA: TGTGCCAGCAGACGGGGACAGGGCTACGAGCAGTACTTC. Protein: CASRRGQGYEQYF.

The chain combines TRBV2 with TRBJ2-3; 7 nucleotides agree with TRBD2. CDR3 size: 16 residues. Trimming at V came to 7 bases and at J to 0 bases, leaving 10 bases not matched to a gene. Per germline, CDR1 SNHLY and CDR2 FYNNEI. Here the CDR3 DNA reads TGTGCCAGCAAAAGAGGCGGGAGCGGGAGCACAGATACGCAGTATTTT. Translated: CASKRGGSGSTDTQYF. The whole variable domain, filled in from reference TRBV2 and TRBJ2-3, reads EPEVTQTPSHQVTQMGQEVILRCVPISNHLYFYWYRQILGQKVEFLVSFYNNEISEKSEIFDDQFSVERPDGSNFTLKIRSTKLEDSAMYFCASKRGGSGSTDTQYFGPGTRLTVL.

V usage is TRBV3-1 (or the pseudogene TRBV3-2) and J usage is TRBJ2-7, with TRBD2 matching over 7 bases. The length of the CDR3 is 14 residues. V gave up 5 bases and J gave up 4 bases; unmatched junction bases: 8. Looked up from germline, CDR1 is LGHDT and CDR2 is YNNKEL (reference sequence). Here the CDR3 DNA reads TGTGCCAGCAGCTCCCACTGGGAGGGGTACGAGCAGTACTTC. Translating it yields CASSSHWEGYEQYF.